This T cell receptor beta chain was recovered during a study of vaccination and CD4 T cells after COVID-19. The treatment is: roughly 10-day PBMC culture with coronavirus spike peptide pools or control peptides (ViraFEST assay). The Oncomine TCR Beta short-read assay was applied to DNA of cultured CD4+ T cells. MiXCR, run by TCRdb on the PCR reads, gives a single entry per CDR3 protein. Here the sample spans around 3,000 distinct CDR3 sequences, about 80% being singletons. The CDR3 covers 11 residues. Trimming took 4 bases from V and 8 from J, leaving 8 bases between them. CDR1 and CDR2 (germline): MGHDK, SYGVNS. The sample holds one count of this clonotype. Its antigen is still unknown.

The sequenced material came from CD4+ T cells from blood, cultured in vitro. This TCR came from a human donor who had recovered from COVID-19. The chain joins TRBV25-1 to TRBJ1-2; D remains unclear. CDR3 sequence: CASSGGWGYTF. CDR3 in DNA: TGTGCCAGCAGTGGAGGGTGGGGCTACACCTTC.